This TCR beta chain originates from a study of response to subunit inactivated influenza vaccine. V lost 0 bases and J 8 bases, leaving 7 bases between the germline ends. The CDR3 length is 13 residues. TCRdb recomputed calls from the RT-PCR reads with MiXCR, one row per CDR3 protein. The sample has 860,000 or so distinct CDR3 sequences; approximately 22% are singletons. This clonotype was counted between two and nine times. Its target is unknown. Study-level findings and limits: A suggestion made by the authors is that each seasonal influenza vaccination recruits few new T cells.

The clonotype comes from a man between 50 and 59 years old who received an inactivated influenza vaccine. This chain joins TRBV12-3 or TRBV12-4 and TRBJ2-2; D remains ambiguous. This material consisted of PBMCs from blood, taken roughly 5 days after vaccination. The CDR3 DNA is TGTGCCAGCAGTTTAGCGGGAAAGGGGGAGCTGTTTTTT. This codes for CASSLAGKGELFF.